A single sample gave rise to the 3 T cell receptor beta chains below, sequenced in a study of T cells in localized non-small cell lung cancer. This table comes from immunoSEQ multiplex PCR, and its TCRdb copy is limited to in-frame clones, with some not included. The sample contains more than 45,000 clones, 77% of which appear only once. The starting material was peripheral blood, obtained before any cancer treatment. The receptors were gathered from a man between 40 and 69 years old with stage I squamous cell lung carcinoma.

Here the CDR3 reads CASLSGLGDTQYF. In nucleotides, the CDR3 is TGTGCCAGCTTGTCAGGATTAGGAGATACGCAGTATTTT. This sequence joins TRBV10-3 and TRBJ2-3; D uncertain. Trimming left V 10 bases short and J 5 bases short, with 16 bases between. Germline CDR1 and CDR2: ENHRY and SYGVKD. This CDR3 is 13 amino acids long.

The V gene is TRBV10-3, the J gene TRBJ1-5; D is undetermined. V shed 6 bases and J shed 6 bases, with 12 bases lying between them. This CDR3 contains 13 residues. The germline V gene has CDR1 ENHRY and CDR2 SYGVKD. CDR3 DNA: TGTGCCATCAGGGGGTCGGAGGTTCAGCCCCAGCATTTT. This codes for CAIRGSEVQPQHF.

The chain is built from TRBV9 and TRBJ1-6; no clear D. CDR1 SGDLS and CDR2 YYNGEE come from the germline V gene. With 4 bases removed from V and 0 bases from J, the gap between germline ends came to 11 bases. The CDR3 has 16 amino acids. The CDR3 sequence: CASSPHQSSYNSPLHF. The CDR3 region has the DNA TGTGCCAGCAGCCCCCATCAAAGCTCCTATAATTCACCCCTCCACTTT. The full variable domain, rest sourced from reference TRBV9 and TRBJ1-6, is DSGVTQTPKHLITATGQRVTLRCSPRSGDLSVYWYQQSLDQGLQFLIQYYNGEERAKGNILERFSAQQFPDLHSELNLSSLELGDSALYFCASSPHQSSYNSPLHFGNGTRLTVT.